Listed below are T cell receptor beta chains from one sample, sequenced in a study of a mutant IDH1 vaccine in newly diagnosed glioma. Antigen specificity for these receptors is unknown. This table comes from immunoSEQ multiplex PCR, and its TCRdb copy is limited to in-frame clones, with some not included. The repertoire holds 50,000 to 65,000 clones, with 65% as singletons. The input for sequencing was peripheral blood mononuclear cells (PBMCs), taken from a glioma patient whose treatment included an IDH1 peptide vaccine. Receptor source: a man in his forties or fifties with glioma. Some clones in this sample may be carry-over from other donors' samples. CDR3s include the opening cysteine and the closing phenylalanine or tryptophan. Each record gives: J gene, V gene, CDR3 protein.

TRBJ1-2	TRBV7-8	CASSPTGDGYTF
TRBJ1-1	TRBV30	CAWSVATGGTEAFF
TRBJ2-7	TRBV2	CASSLRGTYEQYF
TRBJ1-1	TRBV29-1	CSVPLDSQVVVF
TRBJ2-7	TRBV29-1	CSVGARAGGPSSYEQYF
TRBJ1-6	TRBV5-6	CASSSYSYNSPLHF
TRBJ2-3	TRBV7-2	CACGGGSTDTQYF
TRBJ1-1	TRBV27	CASSLSTAVGTEAFF
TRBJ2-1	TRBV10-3	CAKGQAPNEQFF
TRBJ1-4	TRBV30	CAWSGGAVGEKLFF